The T cell receptor (beta chain) under discussion was sequenced for a study of blood T cell repertoires in COVID-19. Profiled with immunoSEQ multiplex PCR; TCRdb holds only in-frame clones, not every one. The data hold around 92,000 clones, with 86% observed a single time. The junction had 10 bases not matched to a gene; V was cut back by 1 base and J by 5 bases. The CDR3 loop spans 17 amino acids. Germline CDR1 is SGDLS and CDR2 is YYNGEE. The source material was peripheral blood. This receptor was identified in an older woman in a cohort sampled during active or convalescent COVID-19. The chain couples TRBV9 to TRBJ2-2, with 8 nucleotides matching TRBD1. CDR3 in amino acids: CASSVLATGDRTGELFF. As DNA, the CDR3 is TGTGCCAGCAGCGTATTGGCGACAGGGGATCGTACCGGGGAGCTGTTTTTT.